The subject of this entry is one TCR beta chain. The CDR3 runs 15 residues. V shed 6 bases, J shed 3 bases, and the junction held 10 bases outside the gene matches. Looked up from germline, CDR1 is MNHEY and CDR2 is SMNVEV (reference sequence). Participants came from some 23 US areas, aged about 18 to 95 years. Donors in Cohort 3 who had recovered were those with two negative PCRs, healthcare professional clearance, or resolution of their symptoms. Measured with immunoSEQ multiplex PCR; TCRdb has only the in-frame clones, and not every one. The table includes hundreds of thousands of clones, 85% to 90% detected once. This record belongs to a study of blood T cell repertoires in COVID-19.

The rearrangement uses TRBV27 and TRBJ2-7; 8 nucleotides align to TRBD1. This receptor was identified in a woman aged 25 to 39 who had recovered from COVID-19. Sequenced sample: PBMCs or T cells enriched from blood (not recorded which). CDR3 region: CASRPRDRTLYEQYF. The CDR3 nucleotides read TGTGCCAGCAGACCCCGGGACAGGACTCTCTACGAGCAGTACTTC.